This entry features one T cell receptor (beta chain) sequence. The antigen is undetermined. This entry is derived from a study of identical twins. Overall study results and limits: Invariant populations such as MAIT and iNKT cells could partly muddle zero-insertion analyses. A cross-sectional statistical analysis, not follow-up of the same donors, supported the conclusions.

TCRdb re-analysed the 5' RACE reads in MiXCR, keeping a single row per CDR3 protein. This sample has hundreds of thousands of distinct CDR3 sequences, with around 6.8% found just once. V was shortened by 10 bases and J by 5 bases, with 9 bases between the two germline ends. The CDR3 totals 11 residues. The sample was also reused in another study, on yellow fever vaccine responses in identical twins. That paper states: Reported findings indicate that twins' vaccine T cell responses seemed partially convergent, partially personalized.

The chain recombines TRBV12-3 or TRBV12-4 with TRBJ2-1; D gene ambiguous. The sequenced material came from memory (CD45RO+) T cells sorted from blood. This receptor was obtained from a woman aged 18-29 years in good health. Here the CDR3 DNA reads TGTGCCACCACACAGAACAATGAGCAGTTCTTC. The encoded protein is CATTQNNEQFF.